The rows below give T cell receptor beta chains drawn from one sample of a study of T cell changes during pregnancy in multiple sclerosis. Here immunoSEQ multiplex PCR was the method, and the copy in TCRdb shows in-frame clones only, minus some. The data hold approximately 65,000 clones, with 85% to 95% observed a single time. The source was CD8+ T cells from peripheral blood mononuclear cells, collected in the third trimester of pregnancy. The receptors originated from a female donor in good health, enrolled as a control in a pregnancy study. The CDR3 runs from the conserved cysteine through the conserved F or W. Each record gives: J gene, D gene, V gene, clone size, CDR3 DNA, CDR3 protein. A D gene is named only where the DNA matches it firmly. Only part of the rows carry a size: once, few, many, or a class if the clone is expanded.

j_call: TRBJ2-7
d_call: .
v_call: TRBV27
clone_size: .
cdr3_nt: TGTGCCAGCAGTTGGGCAGGGGAGAGCTCCTACGAGCAGTACTTC
cdr3_aa: CASSWAGESSYEQYF

j_call: TRBJ2-3
d_call: .
v_call: TRBV13
clone_size: .
cdr3_nt: TGTGCCAGCAGCTTTCGGGCAGATACGCAGTATTTT
cdr3_aa: CASSFRADTQYF

j_call: TRBJ1-6
d_call: TRBD1
v_call: TRBV6-6
clone_size: few
cdr3_nt: TGTGCCAGCAGAATTGCTGACAGGGGAGAAGGGCCCCTCCACTTT
cdr3_aa: CASRIADRGEGPLHF

j_call: TRBJ2-1
d_call: .
v_call: TRBV7-9
clone_size: .
cdr3_nt: TGTGCCAGCAGCCTGATGCGTGAGCAGTTCTTC
cdr3_aa: CASSLMREQFF

j_call: TRBJ2-7
d_call: TRBD1
v_call: TRBV19
clone_size: .
cdr3_nt: TGTGCCAGTACTGCCCCGGGACAGTCCTACGAGCAGTACTTC
cdr3_aa: CASTAPGQSYEQYF

j_call: TRBJ2-7
d_call: .
v_call: TRBV7-6
clone_size: .
cdr3_nt: TGTGCCAGCAGCTTAGCCCCGGACTCCTCCTACGAGCAGTACTTC
cdr3_aa: CASSLAPDSSYEQYF

j_call: TRBJ2-1
d_call: .
v_call: TRBV11-3
clone_size: .
cdr3_nt: TGTGCCAGCAGCTTATTTCCTCCGGGGGGCCTTAACAATGAGCAGTTCTTC
cdr3_aa: CASSLFPPGGLNNEQFF

j_call: TRBJ2-3
d_call: TRBD2
v_call: TRBV7-9
clone_size: .
cdr3_nt: TGTGCCAGCAGCTTTCGCGGGGGGCTCGACACAGATACGCAGTATTTT
cdr3_aa: CASSFRGGLDTDTQYF

j_call: TRBJ1-6
d_call: .
v_call: TRBV6-1
clone_size: .
cdr3_nt: TGTGCCAGCAGTGAATACCGGGGGGCGGCTAATTCACCCCTCCACTTT
cdr3_aa: CASSEYRGAANSPLHF

j_call: TRBJ2-7
d_call: .
v_call: TRBV5-6
clone_size: .
cdr3_nt: TGTGCCAGCAGCAACCCTGGGGGCCTCGATTCTCATTCCTACGAGCAGTACTTC
cdr3_aa: CASSNPGGLDSHSYEQYF

j_call: TRBJ1-3
d_call: TRBD1
v_call: TRBV6-1
clone_size: .
cdr3_nt: TGTGCCAGCAGTGAAGATCTCGGGACAGCTGCAGTTAGGACCATATATTTT
cdr3_aa: CASSEDLGTAAVRTIYF

j_call: TRBJ1-1
d_call: .
v_call: TRBV7-9
clone_size: .
cdr3_nt: TGTGCCAGCAGACGAGATGGCGAGGGAGGGCCTGAAGCTTTCTTT
cdr3_aa: CASRRDGEGGPEAFF

j_call: TRBJ2-7
d_call: TRBD1
v_call: TRBV7-9
clone_size: .
cdr3_nt: TGTGCCAGCAGCTTAGGGGGGACAGGACTTTACGAGCAGTACTTC
cdr3_aa: CASSLGGTGLYEQYF

j_call: TRBJ1-3
d_call: .
v_call: TRBV9
clone_size: few
cdr3_nt: TGTGCCAGCAGCTCTGGGACTAATCCCGGAAACACCATATATTTT
cdr3_aa: CASSSGTNPGNTIYF

j_call: TRBJ1-6
d_call: TRBD1
v_call: TRBV13
clone_size: .
cdr3_nt: TGTGCCAGCAGCTCCGACGGGGACAGGGGACTTAATTCACCCCTCCACTTT
cdr3_aa: CASSSDGDRGLNSPLHF

j_call: TRBJ1-4
d_call: .
v_call: TRBV19
clone_size: .
cdr3_nt: TGTGCCAGTAGTATAGACGGGGACACCTCACTGGAGGTTTTT
cdr3_aa: CASSIDGDTSLEVF

j_call: TRBJ1-1
d_call: .
v_call: TRBV6-5
clone_size: .
cdr3_nt: TGTGCCAGCAGTTACAATCCGGTTGTCGATGAAGCTTTCTTT
cdr3_aa: CASSYNPVVDEAFF